The next 32 T cell receptor beta chains were all read from a single sample in a study of vaccination effects on CD4 cells after COVID-19. Sequencing was performed with immunoSEQ multiplex PCR; in TCRdb, only in-frame clones are kept and a portion is missing. There are fewer than 35,000 clones in the sample; around 70% occur only once, and approximately 3.9% lies in the top ten. These receptors' antigens are unknown. The culture ran for around nine days, and then CD4+ T cells were isolated. This specimen was CD4+ T cells from PBMCs cultured without peptide, taken before COVID-19 vaccination. All receptors derive from a human donor who received a COVID-19 vaccine.

V and J are TRBV27 and TRBJ2-3, with a tentative D call TRBD2 (7 bases). This CDR3 comprises 14 residues. Trimming shortened V by 6 bases and J by 8 bases, and 18 bases separated the two germline ends. Germline CDR1 and CDR2: MNHEY and SMNVEV (reference sequence). The CDR3 region has the DNA TGTGCCAGCAGGAATAGGGGGGGGGTGCTTACGCAGTATTTT. It translates to CASRNRGGVLTQYF.

The CDR3 reads CASSSPRANEQYF. The CDR3 coding sequence is TGTGCCAGCAGCTCTCCACGTGCGAACGAGCAGTACTTC. The chain combines TRBV5-4 with TRBJ2-7; D call uncertain. Germline V lookup: CDR1 SGHNT, CDR2 YYREEE (reference sequence). The CDR3 is 13 amino acids. Trimming removed 3 bases at V and 5 bases at J, with 12 bases between.

This clone was counted a single time. The chain recombines TRBV10-3 with TRBJ2-3; 9 bases map to TRBD1. This CDR3 spans 15 amino acids. J gave up 4 bases and V 10 bases, and 12 bases lay outside the gene matches. Germline lookup yields CDR1 ENHRY and CDR2 SYGVKD. The CDR3 loop reads CASKTGGARSDTQYF. CDR3 sequence (DNA): TGTGCCAGTAAAACAGGGGGCGCCCGGTCAGATACGCAGTATTTT.

V usage is TRBV19 and J usage is TRBJ2-2, with 12 nucleotides matching TRBD2. This CDR3 region has 17 residues. V lost 7 bases to trimming and J lost 7 bases; unmatched junction nucleotides: 13. Germline loops: CDR1 LNHDA, CDR2 SQIVND (reference sequence). The CDR3, as DNA: TGTGCCAGTAAAACCCCGCGACTAGCGGGAGTTGTCGGGGAGCTGTTTTTT. Translated: CASKTPRLAGVVGELFF.

Only a few counts were recorded for this clone. This rearrangement joins TRBV7-7 to TRBJ2-1; D assignment may be TRBD1 or TRBD2 (5 bases each). Germline assignment: CDR1 SSHAT and CDR2 FNYEAQ (reference sequence). The CDR3 length is 16 residues. V was trimmed by 1 base and J by 6 bases, leaving 16 bases between them. DNA for the CDR3: TGTGCCAGCAGCTTAGGCAGGCTAGTGGGGGTCAATGAGCAGTTCTTC. It encodes CASSLGRLVGVNEQFF. The full variable domain, its missing parts supplied by reference TRBV7-7 and TRBJ2-1, is GAGVSQSPRYKVTKRGQDVTLRCDPISSHATLYWYQQALGQGPEFLTYFNYEAQPDKSGLPSDRFSAERPEGSISTLTIQRTEQRDSAMYRCASSLGRLVGVNEQFFGPGTRLTVL.

This chain joins TRBV27 and TRBJ2-7; D is perhaps TRBD1 (5 bases). V shed 7 bases and J shed 4 bases, with 17 bases lying between them. Germline values: CDR1 MNHEY, CDR2 SMNVEV (reference sequence). This CDR3 has 14 residues. CDR3 bases: TGTGCCAGCACTCCCAGGGCAGGGCGATACGAGCAGTACTTC. It yields the protein CASTPRAGRYEQYF.

This rearrangement joins TRBV2 to TRBJ2-1, with 8 bases lining up with TRBD1. The CDR3 spans 14 residues. V was clipped by 6 bases and J by 0 bases; unmatched bases: 1. Germline CDR1 is SNHLY and CDR2 is FYNNEI. The CDR3 DNA reads TGTGCCAGCAGCGACAGGGGCTCCTACAATGAGCAGTTCTTC. Residues: CASSDRGSYNEQFF.

This clone turned up a few times. The chain combines TRBV21-1 with TRBJ1-6. TRBV21-1 has pseudogene status. The CDR3 consists of 17 residues. The CDR3 region is CASSTHERQRVNSPLHF. DNA for the CDR3: TGTGCCAGCAGCACTCATGAGAGACAGCGGGTGAATTCACCCCTCCACTTT.

CDR3 region: CAISEGITGGTEAFF. Here the CDR3 DNA reads TGTGCCATCAGTGAGGGCATCACGGGGGGGACTGAAGCTTTCTTT. The chain recombines TRBV10-3 with TRBJ1-1, with a possible D match to TRBD1 (5 bases). The ends were cut back, 2 bases at V and 5 bases at J, with 15 bases in the middle. Germline CDR1 ENHRY, CDR2 SYGVKD. CDR3 size: 15 residues.

The genes are TRBV6-1 and TRBJ1-2; 10 positions agree with TRBD1. V was pared by 3 bases and J by 4 bases, with 5 bases of the junction left unmatched. The CDR3 contains 15 residues. CDR1 is MNHNS and CDR2 is SASEGT in the germline V gene. CDR3 residues: CASSEGQGPFYGYTF. The CDR3 DNA sequence: TGTGCCAGCAGTGAGGGACAGGGGCCCTTCTATGGCTACACCTTC.

This clone has only a few counts. This chain links TRBV11-3 with TRBJ2-1; the D gene could be TRBD1 or TRBD2 (6 bases each). Germline V gives CDR1 SGHNT, CDR2 YENEEA. CDR3 length: 14 amino acids. The V end lost 5 bases, the J end lost 8 bases, and 16 bases lay between the germline ends. This CDR3 is CASSIGAGGYEQFF. The CDR3 DNA reads TGTGCCAGCAGCATAGGGGCCGGGGGCTATGAGCAGTTCTTC.

CDR3 DNA: TGTGCCAGCAGCCAAGAAGGGCGGGATACGCAGTATTTT. This codes for CASSQEGRDTQYF. The chain couples TRBV3-1 (or the pseudogene TRBV3-2) to TRBJ2-3; D is ambiguous. The CDR3 has 13 residues. The V and J ends lost 0 bases and 6 bases respectively, with 7 bases between them. Germline CDR1 and CDR2: LGHDT and YNNKEL (reference sequence).

The chain joins TRBV11-2 to TRBJ2-6, with D perhaps TRBD1 (5 bases). The CDR3 spans 15 residues. The V and J ends lost 2 bases and 2 bases respectively, with 7 bases between them. The germline V gene has CDR1 SGHAT and CDR2 FQNNGV. Here the CDR3 reads CASSLRGTGANVLTF. In nucleotides, the CDR3 is TGTGCCAGCAGCTTAAGGGGAACTGGGGCCAACGTCCTGACTTTC.

V gene TRBV5-6 combines with J gene TRBJ2-5; D not resolved. CDR1 and CDR2 (germline): SGHDT, YYEEEE. This CDR3 contains 14 residues. Trimming cost V 1 base and J 2 bases, with 9 bases left between them. The CDR3 nucleotides read TGTGCCAGCAGCTTGAGGACGGCTCAAGAGACCCAGTACTTC. It codes for CASSLRTAQETQYF.

The rearrangement uses TRBV3-1 (or the pseudogene TRBV3-2) and TRBJ1-3; no firm D call. The CDR3 covers 15 residues. Trimming removed 1 base at V and 0 bases at J, with 7 bases between. CDR1 and CDR2 (germline): LGHDT, YNNKEL (reference sequence). The CDR3 loop is CASSQGHSSGNTIYF. CDR3 in DNA: TGTGCCAGCAGCCAAGGTCACAGCTCTGGAAACACCATATATTTT.

J is TRBJ2-5 and V is TRBV10-3; 11 bases are a match to TRBD2. This CDR3 has 18 residues. V lost 2 bases to trimming and J lost 5 bases; unmatched junction nucleotides: 13. CDR1 and CDR2 (germline): ENHRY, SYGVKD. The CDR3 region has the DNA TGTGCCATCAGTGAGGGGCTAGCGGGGGGCCGAGATCAGGAGACCCAGTACTTC. Translated: CAISEGLAGGRDQETQYF.

J is TRBJ2-2 and V is TRBV6-1; no firm D call. Germline loops: CDR1 MNHNS, CDR2 SASEGT. V was shortened by 2 bases and J by 0 bases, with 10 bases between the two germline ends. The CDR3 spans 16 residues. The CDR3 nucleotides are TGTGCCAGCAGTGAATACGCGGCTTCGAACACCGGGGAGCTGTTTTTT. Protein: CASSEYAASNTGELFF.

This chain joins TRBV25-1 and TRBJ2-3; 8 bases line up with TRBD2. V lost 1 base to trimming and J lost 0 bases; unmatched junction nucleotides: 6. CDR1 MGHDK and CDR2 SYGVNS come from the germline V gene. This CDR3 spans 17 amino acids. The CDR3 region is CASSELGSGDSTDTQYF. The DNA of the CDR3 is TGTGCCAGCAGTGAATTAGGTAGCGGGGATAGCACAGATACGCAGTATTTT.

This clone was observed a single time. The chain couples TRBV5-4 to TRBJ1-5, with TRBD1 as a possible D gene (5 bases). The length of the CDR3 is 16 residues. Per the germline V gene, CDR1 is SGHNT and CDR2 is YYREEE (reference sequence). V was pared by 6 bases and J by 3 bases, with 19 bases between. CDR3 bases: TGTGCCAGCACGCACCCAGACAGAGGAATCAATCAGCCCCAGCATTTT. Its protein is CASTHPDRGINQPQHF.

The chain uses TRBV19 and TRBJ1-5, with TRBD1 as a possible D gene (5 bases). V lost 2 bases to trimming and J lost 4 bases, with 12 bases between them. CDR1 is LNHDA and CDR2 is SQIVND in the germline V gene (reference sequence). This CDR3 comprises 15 residues. DNA of the CDR3: TGTGCCAGTAGTATACAGGGAGGAGGAAATCAGCCCCAGCATTTT. This translates into CASSIQGGGNQPQHF.

The chain recombines TRBV18 with TRBJ1-2; TRBD1 aligns across 8 bases. The germline gives CDR1 KGHSH, CDR2 LQKENI. The CDR3 covers 13 residues. V trimming: 3 bases; J trimming: 6 bases; junction bases outside the gene matches: 3. The CDR3 sequence is CASSPDRVNGYTF. The CDR3 DNA follows: TGTGCCAGCTCACCGGACAGGGTTAATGGCTACACCTTC.

The J gene is TRBJ2-1, the V gene TRBV19; either TRBD1 or TRBD2 may supply D (6 bases each). This CDR3 has 17 amino acids. The germline CDR1 and CDR2 sequences are LNHDA and SQIVND (reference sequence). With 3 bases removed from V and 8 bases from J, the gap between germline ends came to 23 bases. CDR3 DNA: TGTGCCAGTAGTATTGGACCCGGGGGCCAGGTTGAGGATGAGCAGTTCTTC. This sequence encodes CASSIGPGGQVEDEQFF.

The chain couples TRBV6-5 to TRBJ2-7, with D possibly being TRBD1 or TRBD2 (5 bases each). The V gene lost 10 bases and the J gene lost 1 base, with 20 bases spanning the gap. CDR1 is MNHEY, CDR2 SVGAGI, per germline. This CDR3 contains 15 residues. The CDR3 region has the DNA TGTGCCACCAAGGGACCCGGGACGGCTTCCTACGAGCAGTACTTC. This encodes CATKGPGTASYEQYF.

The chain uses TRBV6-5 and TRBJ2-7; 9 bases agree with TRBD1. The CDR3 has 15 amino acids. The V segment lost 3 bases and the J segment 4 bases; nucleotides outside the gene matches: 7. The V gene's germline CDR1 is MNHEY and CDR2 SVGAGI. CDR3 in DNA: TGTGCCAGCAGTTATTCCGGGACAGGGACATACGAGCAGTACTTC. This encodes CASSYSGTGTYEQYF.

This clone was seen only a few times. The chain uses TRBV29-1 and TRBJ2-7; TRBD1 matches 9 bases. Per the germline V gene, CDR1 is SQVTM and CDR2 is ANQGSEA. J lost 5 bases, V lost 4 bases, and 6 bases had no gene match. The CDR3 has 13 residues. For the CDR3, the DNA is TGCAGCGTTGCCCTCGACAGGGGGGACGAGCAGTACTTC. It encodes CSVALDRGDEQYF.

The chain carries TRBV29-1 and TRBJ1-2; 8 nucleotides align to TRBD1. CDR3 length: 13 residues. The J segment lost 4 bases and the V segment lost 3 bases, leaving 4 bases of the junction unmatched. Germline CDR1 SQVTM, CDR2 ANQGSEA. CDR3 in DNA: TGCAGCGTTGACAGGGGGCAAGGCTATGGCTACACCTTC. Its translation is CSVDRGQGYGYTF.

This clone has only a few counts. This chain joins TRBV12-3 or TRBV12-4 and TRBJ1-1; 7 bases are shared with TRBD1. V was clipped by 7 bases and J by 4 bases; unmatched bases: 6. The CDR3 consists of 13 residues. CDR3 DNA: TGTGCCAGCACCCAAAGGGGGCTCACTGAAGCTTTCTTT. Its protein product is CASTQRGLTEAFF.

The V gene is TRBV6-5, the J gene TRBJ1-6; 7 bases map to TRBD1. The trim removed 2 bases at V and 7 bases at J, leaving 5 bases unmatched. CDR1 is MNHEY and CDR2 is SVGAGI in the germline V gene. The CDR3 length is 15 residues. The CDR3 DNA is TGTGCCAGCAGTTACGACAGGGACACAAATTCACCCCTCCACTTT. Protein: CASSYDRDTNSPLHF.

V gene TRBV5-6 combines with J gene TRBJ1-4; 8 bases fit TRBD1. Germline CDR1 reads SGHDT; CDR2 reads YYEEEE. The CDR3 runs 15 residues. With 0 bases clipped from V and 3 bases from J, the junction kept 1 base outside the gene matches. The CDR3 DNA is TGTGCCAGCAGCTTGGGACAGGGGCCTAATGAAAAACTGTTTTTT. Amino acids: CASSLGQGPNEKLFF.

This chain connects TRBV18 to TRBJ2-6; D is ambiguous. The germline V gene encodes CDR1 KGHSH and CDR2 LQKENI. This CDR3 spans 17 amino acids. Trimming cost V 0 bases and J 0 bases, with 9 bases left between them. The CDR3 loop is CASSPPASSSGANVLTF. DNA of the CDR3: TGTGCCAGCTCACCACCGGCGAGTAGCTCTGGGGCCAACGTCCTGACTTTC. The complete variable domain, with remaining parts taken from reference TRBV18 and TRBJ2-6, reads NAGVMQNPRHLVRRRGQEARLRCSPMKGHSHVYWYRQLPEEGLKFMVYLQKENIIDESGMPKERFSAEFPKEGPSILRIQQVVRGDSAAYFCASSPPASSSGANVLTFGAGSRLTVL.

This clone is medium-sized. The chain recombines TRBV19 with TRBJ2-2; D is ambiguous. The CDR3 runs to 16 residues. Germline V gene sequence: CDR1 LNHDA, CDR2 SQIVND (reference sequence). Trimming took off 3 bases at V and 1 base at J, with 12 bases between the two ends. The CDR3, as DNA: TGTGCCAGTAGTATCCCAGCGTGGGAGAACACCGGGGAGCTGTTTTTT. It translates to CASSIPAWENTGELFF.

The chain links TRBV29-1 to TRBJ1-6, with D hard to call. This CDR3 is 16 amino acids long. Germline values: CDR1 SQVTM, CDR2 ANQGSEA. V was pared by 0 bases and J by 4 bases, with 13 bases between. The chain's CDR3 is CSVEDQVGFYNSPLHF. In DNA form, the CDR3 reads TGCAGCGTTGAAGATCAGGTAGGGTTTTATAATTCACCCCTCCACTTT.